A selection of T cell receptor beta chains follows, all from one sample in a study of cytomegalovirus exposure and HLA in healthy donors. The protocol was immunoSEQ multiplex PCR, while the TCRdb copy is restricted to in-frame clones and leaves out a portion. In the table there are around 140,000 clones, more than 70% of which are singletons. The sample comprised PBMCs. The receptors were sampled from a man between 50 and 59 years old in good health and CMV-seropositive. Both conserved end residues are part of each CDR3. A D gene is named only where the DNA matches it firmly. Clone size is not always given. Where it is, it says once, few, many or a class for expanded clones.

NA	16	TRBV10-3	TRBJ1-5	NA	CAISEPLGRVHEPQHF	TGTGCCATCAGTGAGCCCCTGGGCAGGGTTCACGAGCCCCAGCATTTT
TRBD2	17	TRBV30	TRBJ2-1	NA	CAWSVKRGGPPRNEQFF	TGTGCCTGGAGTGTAAAGCGGGGGGGTCCCCCGCGCAATGAGCAGTTCTTC
NA	13	TRBV28	TRBJ2-2	NA	CATFTTVTGELFF	TGTGCCACCTTTACGACAGTAACCGGGGAGCTGTTTTTT
TRBD1	18	TRBV5-1	TRBJ2-1	few	CASKARMTGGSSYNEQFF	TGCGCCAGCAAGGCCCGAATGACAGGGGGAAGCTCCTACAATGAGCAGTTCTTC
TRBD2	14	TRBV6-5	TRBJ2-7	NA	CASRGIAGRHEQYF	TGTGCCAGCAGGGGCATAGCGGGACGGCACGAGCAGTACTTC
NA	14	TRBV5-1	TRBJ2-1	NA	CASSFGHSYNEQFF	TGCGCCAGCAGCTTTGGACATTCCTACAATGAGCAGTTCTTC
TRBD1	14	TRBV25-1	TRBJ1-1	NA	CASSEGQTNTEAFF	TGTGCCAGCAGTGAGGGACAGACGAACACTGAAGCTTTCTTT
NA	13	TRBV5-6	TRBJ1-2	NA	CASSLAQVYGYTF	TGTGCCAGCAGCTTGGCACAGGTCTATGGCTACACCTTC
NA	14	TRBV5-4	TRBJ2-7	NA	CASSPFQGYYEQYF	TGTGCCAGCAGCCCCTTTCAGGGTTACTACGAGCAGTACTTC
TRBD1	15	TRBV4-3	TRBJ1-4	many	CASSHITGEAEKLFF	TGCGCCAGCAGCCACATTACAGGGGAGGCGGAAAAACTGTTTTTT
TRBD1	13	TRBV5-6	TRBJ2-7	NA	CASSDRGLYEQYF	TGTGCCTCATCGGACAGGGGGCTCTACGAGCAGTACTTC
TRBD1	16	TRBV6-5	TRBJ1-5	once	CASSYHSRTGEQPQHF	TGTGCCAGCAGTTACCACTCCCGGACAGGGGAGCAGCCCCAGCATTTT
NA	12	TRBV14	TRBJ2-7	NA	CASSQTSYEQYF	TGTGCCAGCAGCCAAACCAGCTACGAGCAGTACTTC
TRBD2	17	TRBV7-3	TRBJ2-1	NA	CASRPGGAGSSYNEQFF	TGTGCCAGCAGACCGGGCGGAGCGGGGAGCTCCTACAATGAGCAGTTCTTC
TRBD1	13	TRBV28	TRBJ1-5	NA	CASYEGAGQPQHF	TGTGCCAGCTATGAGGGGGCTGGTCAGCCCCAGCATTTT
NA	15	TRBV27	TRBJ1-5	once	CASSLSGEGNQPQHF	TGTGCCAGCAGTCTTTCCGGGGAGGGCAATCAGCCCCAGCATTTT
TRBD1	17	TRBV11-3	TRBJ1-2	once	CASSFGPGQGDNYGYTF	TGTGCCAGCAGCTTTGGCCCGGGACAGGGGGATAACTATGGCTACACCTTC
TRBD1	15	TRBV6-4	TRBJ1-2	NA	CVSRKDRGVNYGYTF	TGTGTCTCCCGGAAGGACAGGGGAGTAAACTATGGCTACACCTTC
NA	15	TRBV4-1	TRBJ2-3	NA	CASSPRVSLTDTQYF	TGCGCCAGCAGCCCCAGGGTATCCCTCACAGATACGCAGTATTTT